The entry below gives a single T cell receptor (beta chain) sequence along with its context. Its target is unknown. This entry is derived from a study of cytomegalovirus exposure and HLA in healthy donors. Use of 60 Vbeta and 13 Jbeta primers characterized the PCR. Generated by immunoSEQ multiplex PCR, the TCRdb table keeps only in-frame clones and is missing some. The table has 170,000 or so clones, approximately 80% seen once. This CDR3 comprises 14 residues. Overall study results and limits: Prior analysis indicated that the majority of TCR beta V segments exhibited productivity approximately 87% or approximately 30% of the time. Because they were indistinguishable, some V segments, including TRBV6-2 and TRBV6-3, were excluded. The study labeled 150 to 200 TCR beta chains cytomegalovirus-associated.

The chain joins TRBV21-1 to TRBJ2-7; the table's D call TRBD2 went unverified against the DNA. TRBV21-1 is a pseudogene segment. Sequencing was carried out using PBMCs. This clonotype was sampled from a man in his late teens or twenties in good health and CMV-seronegative. The CDR3 region has the DNA TGTGCCAGCGGGGGGACTAGCGGTTCCTACGAGCAGTACTTC. Translation: CASGGTSGSYEQYF.